A single sample gave rise to the 24 T cell receptor beta chains below, sequenced in a study of prognosis after radiotherapy for stage I lung cancer. Genomic DNA was the source, and TCR beta CDR3 was amplified from it by two-round multiplex PCR. Initially, in first-round PCR, primers specific to each TRBV and TRBJ gene were used. A single record per CDR3 protein comes from TCRdb applying MiXCR to the multiplex PCR reads. Of 20,000 or so distinct CDR3 sequences listed, around two fifths are singletons. Sequences were derived from PBMCs, sampled before or after stereotactic body radiation therapy (not recorded which). The source of these receptors is a donor aged 50 or older with non-small cell lung cancer.

On this clonotype: A junction boundary mismatches the germline segment, possibly from a read error. The chain recombines TRBV24-1 with TRBJ2-2; 7 bases agree with TRBD1. The CDR3 has 13 residues. The germline CDR1 and CDR2 sequences are KGHDR and SFDVKD. CDR3 sequence: CATRGDNTGEMFF. Written as DNA, the CDR3 is TGTGCCACCAGGGGGGACAACACAGGGGAGATGTTTTTT.

This clonotype was detected a few times. This rearrangement joins TRBV28 to TRBJ2-1; 7 bases are a match to TRBD2. Germline V lookup: CDR1 MDHEN, CDR2 SYDVKM. Trimming took 3 bases from V and 8 from J; bases not matched to a gene: 16. This CDR3 spans 17 amino acids. The CDR3 protein is CASSFISGVSGFDEQFF. In DNA, the CDR3 is TGTGCCAGCAGTTTTATAAGCGGGGTGTCCGGATTCGATGAGCAGTTCTTC.

Ten or more counts support this clonotype. The chain links TRBV5-1 to TRBJ2-1; 8 nucleotides match TRBD2. After removal of 4 bases from V and 0 bases from J, the junction contained 6 bases not matched to a gene. CDR1 is SGHRS, CDR2 YFSETQ, per germline. The CDR3 extends over 16 amino acids. The CDR3 reads CASSPTSASSYNEQFF. CDR3 DNA: TGCGCCAGCAGCCCGACTAGCGCAAGCTCCTACAATGAGCAGTTCTTC. Full variable domain (remainder filled in from reference TRBV5-1 and TRBJ2-1): KAGVTQTPRYLIKTRGQQVTLSCSPISGHRSVSWYQQTPGQGLQFLFEYFSETQRNKGNFPGRFSGRQFSNSRSEMNVSTLELGDSALYLCASSPTSASSYNEQFFGPGTRLTVL.

This clonotype was counted ten times or more. V is TRBV7-2 and J is TRBJ2-1, with TRBD1 matching over 7 bases. Trimming cost V 1 base and J 3 bases; bases outside gene matches: 3. Germline V gene sequence: CDR1 SGHTA, CDR2 FQGNSA. This CDR3 spans 15 amino acids. CDR3 residues: CASSLGGGYYNEQFF. As DNA, the CDR3 is TGTGCCAGCAGCTTAGGAGGGGGCTACTACAATGAGCAGTTCTTC. Full variable domain (remainder filled in from reference TRBV7-2 and TRBJ2-1): GAGVSQSPSNKVTEKGKDVELRCDPISGHTALYWYRQSLGQGLEFLIYFQGNSAPDKSGLPSDRFSAERTGGSVSTLTIQRTQQEDSAVYLCASSLGGGYYNEQFFGPGTRLTVL.

V is TRBV12-5 and J is TRBJ2-2, with 9 bases identical to TRBD2. Germline V gives CDR1 LGHNT, CDR2 FRNRAP. CDR3 size: 17 residues. Trimming cost V 7 bases and J 2 bases; bases outside gene matches: 11. The CDR3 loop reads CASVSFSGGDNTGELFF. As DNA, the CDR3 is TGTGCTAGTGTATCCTTTAGCGGGGGTGACAACACCGGGGAGCTGTTTTTT.

This clonotype was observed at least ten times. The V call is TRBV19, the J call TRBJ1-2, with D unclear. The CDR3 spans 13 residues. Germline lookup yields CDR1 LNHDA and CDR2 SQIVND (reference sequence). Trimming pared 6 bases from V and 4 bases from J, leaving 12 bases between. CDR3 nucleotide sequence: TGTGCCAGTAGGGGGTTTGCTGCCTATGGCTACACCTTC. Translation gives CASRGFAAYGYTF.

This clonotype was observed many times. The chain carries TRBV5-1 and TRBJ2-7, with unresolved D. This CDR3 spans 14 amino acids. Germline V gives CDR1 SGHRS, CDR2 YFSETQ. Trimming stripped 3 bases from V and 2 bases from J, with 12 bases between. The CDR3 DNA follows: TGCGCCAGCAGCTCCAGACCGGGCCCCTACGAGCAGTACTTC. This translates into CASSSRPGPYEQYF.

V and J are TRBV28 and TRBJ2-7, with D uncertain. This CDR3 region has 14 residues. Germline loops: CDR1 MDHEN, CDR2 SYDVKM. This chain's CDR3 is CVRPSVQRAYEQYF. Here the CDR3 DNA reads TGTGTCAGGCCGTCGGTCCAGAGAGCCTACGAGCAGTACTTC.

The chain carries TRBV6-2 or TRBV6-3 and TRBJ1-1, with D unresolved. Trimming removed 4 bases at V and 0 bases at J, with 6 bases between. This CDR3 has 13 residues. Germline CDR1 reads MNHEY; CDR2 reads SVGEGT. The CDR3 sequence: CASSSQVNTEAFF. The CDR3, as DNA: TGTGCCAGCAGTTCCCAGGTGAACACTGAAGCTTTCTTT.

This clonotype was detected ten times or more. This chain joins TRBV6-4 and TRBJ2-3; no clear D gene. The CDR3 consists of 13 residues. With 6 bases removed from V and 6 bases from J, the gap between germline ends came to 13 bases. Germline V lookup: CDR1 MRHNA, CDR2 SNTAGT. CDR3 sequence reads: CASRGPPADTQYF. The CDR3 DNA is TGTGCCAGCAGAGGGCCCCCGGCGGATACGCAGTATTTT.

V is TRBV2 and J is TRBJ1-2; TRBD1 might be the D (5 bases). V was trimmed by 8 bases and J by 8 bases, leaving 18 bases between them. Germline V lookup: CDR1 SNHLY, CDR2 FYNNEI. The CDR3 length is 13 residues. CDR3 in amino acids: CASQIRDGGGYTF. DNA for the CDR3: TGTGCCAGCCAGATCCGGGACGGAGGAGGCTACACCTTC.

The V and J genes are TRBV18 and TRBJ2-7; TRBD1 matches at 7 bases. The CDR3 sequence is 15 residues long. Per germline, CDR1 KGHSH and CDR2 LQKENI. The V and J ends lost 3 bases and 1 base, in that order; junction bases with no gene match: 6. CDR3 in DNA: TGTGCCAGCTCACCGAAGGCGACAGGGTCCTACGAGCAGTACTTC. Amino acid sequence: CASSPKATGSYEQYF.

The V call is TRBV20-1, the J call TRBJ2-3; 9 nucleotides align to TRBD2. The germline V gene has CDR1 DFQATT and CDR2 SNEGSKA (reference sequence). Trimming cost V 5 bases and J 7 bases; bases outside gene matches: 22. The CDR3 spans 18 residues. The CDR3 nucleotides are TGCAGTGCTCACCCCGGTGGGGGGGCGGGAGGGCCCCCATATACGCAGTATTTT. This gives the protein CSAHPGGGAGGPPYTQYF.

The chain couples TRBV6-1 to TRBJ1-3; no clear D. Germline CDR1 MNHNS, CDR2 SASEGT. The V gene lost 8 bases and the J gene lost 6 bases, with 11 bases spanning the gap. The CDR3 sequence is 12 residues long. This CDR3 is CASANSVNTIYF. DNA of the CDR3: TGTGCCAGCGCCAATTCGGTAAACACCATATATTTT.

Of note for this clonotype: This may stem from a read error, because a much larger clone lies one nucleotide away. The chain has TRBV29-1 and TRBJ1-1; tentative D call: TRBD1 (5 bases). This CDR3 is 12 amino acids long. Trimming left V 2 bases short and J 6 bases short, with 10 bases between. CDR1 and CDR2 from the germline V gene are SQVTM and ANQGSEA. CDR3 coding DNA: TGCAGCGTTGAAAAACAGGTGGCTGAAGCTTTCTTT. This codes for CSVEKQVAEAFF.

Ten or more counts support this clonotype. The V gene is TRBV4-1, the J gene TRBJ1-1; no clear D gene. Germline assignment: CDR1 MGHRA and CDR2 YSYEKL. This CDR3 is 14 amino acids long. The V end was cut by 5 bases, the J end by 1 base, with 11 bases between. The CDR3 loop is CASSNDWRNTEAFF. CDR3 in DNA: TGCGCCAGCAGCAACGACTGGAGGAACACTGAAGCTTTCTTT.

This chain joins TRBV24-1 and TRBJ2-3; 9 bases map to TRBD2. Germline CDR1 reads KGHDR; CDR2 reads SFDVKD. The trim removed 3 bases at V and 5 bases at J, leaving 11 bases unmatched. This CDR3 is built from 17 residues. The CDR3 DNA reads as TGTGCCACCAGTGATCCTGGGACTAGCAACTTGGGAGATACGCAGTATTTT. Its protein is CATSDPGTSNLGDTQYF.

This clonotype was counted at least ten times. The gene calls are TRBV4-1 and TRBJ1-1; D unresolved. Trimming removed 2 bases at V and 4 bases at J, with 11 bases between. Germline V CDR1 and CDR2: MGHRA, YSYEKL. The CDR3 is 14 amino acids. CDR3 sequence: CASSQRYQVTEAFF. CDR3 sequence (DNA): TGCGCCAGCAGCCAACGGTATCAGGTCACTGAAGCTTTCTTT.

This clonotype was observed at least ten times. V is TRBV5-5 and J is TRBJ2-5; possibly TRBD1 or TRBD2 for D (5 bases each). The CDR3 is made up of 14 amino acids. The V end was cut by 4 bases, the J end by 9 bases, with 19 bases between. The germline CDR1 and CDR2 sequences are SGHKS and YYEKEE (reference sequence). The CDR3 nucleotides are TGTGCCAGCAGCCCTCAGGCGGGTTCCAGGGCCCAGTACTTC. Protein: CASSPQAGSRAQYF.

The J gene is TRBJ1-1, the V gene TRBV25-1; D remains unclear. The germline gives CDR1 MGHDK, CDR2 SYGVNS. With 5 bases removed from V and 1 base from J, the gap between germline ends came to 14 bases. There are 15 residues in the CDR3. This chain's CDR3 is CASSSPDFGNTEAFF. The CDR3 DNA is TGTGCCAGCAGTTCCCCGGACTTTGGGAACACTGAAGCTTTCTTT.

Note on this clonotype: One end of the junction varies from germline; a read error may be responsible. The chain carries TRBV6-2 or TRBV6-3 and TRBJ2-5; the D gene is possibly TRBD2 (5 bases). The CDR3 is 11 residues long. Germline assignment: CDR1 MNHEY and CDR2 SVGEGT. The CDR3 DNA reads TGTGCAAGCAGTTATTGGGAGAACCAGTACTTC. Translated, it gives CASSYWENQYF.

The chain recombines TRBV7-2 with TRBJ2-1; D is perhaps TRBD1 (5 bases). V was trimmed by 0 bases and J by 12 bases, leaving 12 bases between them. Looked up from germline, CDR1 is SGHTA and CDR2 is FQGNSA. The CDR3 is 13 amino acids. CDR3 DNA sequence: TGTGCCAGCAGCTTAGCCAGACAGAGTAGGCAGTTCTTC. This gives the protein CASSLARQSRQFF.

The V and J genes are TRBV15 and TRBJ1-1, with D maybe TRBD1 (5 bases). CDR1 and CDR2 (germline): LNHNV, YYDKDF (reference sequence). V shed 0 bases and J shed 4 bases, with 9 bases lying between them. The CDR3 is 14 residues long. CDR3 protein: CATSREGAGTEAFF. CDR3 nucleotides: TGTGCCACCAGCAGAGAAGGGGCTGGCACTGAAGCTTTCTTT.

For this clonotype: A far larger clone lies a single base away; this is likely a read error. The chain combines TRBV6-2 or TRBV6-3 with TRBJ1-6; tentatively, D is TRBD1 (6 bases). The germline gives CDR1 MNHEY, CDR2 SVGEGT. CDR3 length: 15 amino acids. The CDR3 nucleotides read TGTGCCAGCAGGGGGACCTGGGGGCTGAATTCACCCATCCACTTT. Translated: CASRGTWGLNSPIHF.